These 30 T cell receptor beta chains came from one sample sequenced in a study of T cell repertoires in cytomegalovirus infection. Which antigens these TCRs recognize remains unknown. MiXCR, applied by TCRdb to the reads, yields one record per CDR3 protein. The sample yields around 800,000 distinct CDR3 sequences, less than 35% seen once. The sequencing used cultured CD8+ T cells from PBMCs, collected from culture after CMV antigen stimulation. The source of these receptors is a human donor in good health (CMV status not recorded). Some clones in this sample may be carry-over from other donors' samples.

This clonotype was found many times. The V gene is TRBV7-2, the J gene TRBJ2-7; D possibly corresponds to TRBD2 (5 bases). The V end was cut by 0 bases, the J end by 3 bases, with 12 bases between. Germline-derived CDR1 and CDR2 are SGHTA and FQGNSA. This CDR3 has 15 amino acids. Written as DNA, the CDR3 is TGTGCCAGCAGCTTAGCTTCCGGGAATTTCTACGAGCAGTACTTC. Translation: CASSLASGNFYEQYF.

J is TRBJ1-2 and V is TRBV7-2; 7 nucleotides match TRBD1. In germline, CDR1 is SGHTA, CDR2 FQGNSA. The CDR3 loop spans 13 amino acids. With 6 bases clipped from V and 3 bases from J, the junction kept 4 bases outside the gene matches. CDR3 loop: CASRVGTDYGYTF. CDR3 DNA sequence: TGTGCCAGCAGAGTCGGGACAGACTATGGCTACACCTTC.

The CDR3 region is CASSKTPGQGLNTGELFF. For the CDR3, the DNA is TGTGCCAGCAGCAAGACTCCGGGACAGGGTTTAAACACCGGGGAGCTGTTTTTT. The gene calls are TRBV7-6 and TRBJ2-2, with TRBD1 identical over 9 bases. V dropped 5 bases and J dropped 2; count of bases not matched to a gene: 12. The CDR3 length is 18 residues. Germline loops: CDR1 SGHVS, CDR2 FNYEAQ.

The rearrangement joins TRBV10-3 to TRBJ2-2; D is unclear. Germline V gives CDR1 ENHRY, CDR2 SYGVKD. Trimming shortened V by 10 bases and J by 4 bases, and 4 bases separated the two germline ends. There are 10 residues in the CDR3. The CDR3 region has the DNA TGTGCCACAGGCACCGGGGAGCTGTTTTTT. Amino acid sequence: CATGTGELFF.

V and J are TRBV10-3 and TRBJ2-2; D unclear. This CDR3 contains 12 residues. From germline, CDR1 is ENHRY and CDR2 SYGVKD. The germline V and J ends were trimmed by 2 bases and 3 bases, with 1 base remaining between them. The CDR3 nucleotides are TGTGCCATCAGTGAGGACACCGGGGAGCTGTTTTTT. Its translation: CAISEDTGELFF.

The rearrangement joins TRBV25-1 to TRBJ2-3; 8 bases agree with TRBD1. The junction had 1 base not matched to a gene; V was cut back by 3 bases and J by 5 bases. CDR1 and CDR2 (germline): MGHDK, SYGVNS. This CDR3 has 13 residues. The CDR3 DNA is TGTGCCAGCAGTGACGGGACAGGAGATACGCAGTATTTT. Translating gives CASSDGTGDTQYF.

The chain couples TRBV4-1 to TRBJ2-1; tentatively, D is TRBD1 (6 bases). Germline lookup yields CDR1 MGHRA and CDR2 YSYEKL. The V end lost 0 bases, the J end lost 3 bases, and 15 bases lay between the germline ends. The CDR3 loop spans 17 amino acids. CDR3 sequence: CASSQDFSQGSYNEQFF. The CDR3 DNA is TGCGCCAGCAGCCAAGATTTCAGCCAGGGGAGCTACAATGAGCAGTTCTTC.

This clonotype was seen a handful of times. This rearrangement joins TRBV4-1 to TRBJ2-1; perhaps TRBD2 as D (5 bases). This CDR3 spans 15 amino acids. The germline gives CDR1 MGHRA, CDR2 YSYEKL. Trimming took off 0 bases at V and 9 bases at J, with 15 bases between the two ends. The CDR3 coding sequence is TGCGCCAGCAGCCAAGATTCCGCTAGCTCACTTGAGCAGTTCTTC. Its translation is CASSQDSASSLEQFF.

The J gene is TRBJ2-3, the V gene TRBV20-1, with a possible D match to TRBD1 (5 bases). The germline V and J ends were trimmed by 0 bases and 0 bases, with 13 bases remaining between them. The CDR3 has 16 residues. Germline-derived CDR1 and CDR2 are DFQATT and SNEGSKA (reference sequence). The CDR3 nucleotides read TGCAGTGCTAGAGATCCCGACAGACTTAGCACAGATACGCAGTATTTT. It specifies CSARDPDRLSTDTQYF.

V is TRBV6-6 and J is TRBJ1-1; 8 nucleotides match TRBD1. CDR3 size: 16 residues. Trimming took 1 base from V and 1 from J; bases not matched to a gene: 5. Germline V gives CDR1 MNHNY, CDR2 SVGAGI (reference sequence). The DNA for the CDR3 is TGTGCCAGCAGTTACTTCTCCAGGGGGCAGAACACTGAAGCTTTCTTT. Its translation: CASSYFSRGQNTEAFF.

This clonotype appeared a few times. This chain connects TRBV19 to TRBJ1-6, with D tentatively TRBD1 (5 bases). This CDR3 comprises 15 residues. The V end lost 9 bases, the J end lost 3 bases, and 15 bases lay between the germline ends. Germline CDR1 reads LNHDA; CDR2 reads SQIVND (reference sequence). This CDR3 is CASNRKEGYNSPLHF. CDR3 sequence (DNA): TGTGCCAGCAACAGGAAAGAGGGCTATAATTCACCCCTCCACTTT.

In this sample, this clonotype turned up a few times. The V and J genes are TRBV7-9 and TRBJ2-7; 10 positions agree with TRBD1. The CDR3 runs to 15 residues. V lost 0 bases and J lost 4; bases outside the gene matches: 3. Per germline, CDR1 SEHNR and CDR2 FQNEAQ (reference sequence). The DNA for the CDR3 is TGTGCCAGCAGCTTAGCGGACAGGGGGGAATACGAGCAGTACTTC. As protein: CASSLADRGEYEQYF.

On this clonotype itself: Relative to the germline gene, one junction end is altered; a read error may explain this. The chain employs TRBV9 and TRBJ1-2, with unresolved D. CDR1 is SGDLS and CDR2 is YYNGEE in the germline V gene. The CDR3 runs to 12 residues. The CDR3 loop is CASSANFRTLNF. In DNA, the CDR3 is TGTGCCAGCAGCGCTAATTTTAGGACCTTGAACTTC.

The rearrangement joins TRBV15 to TRBJ2-5; D uncertain. CDR1 and CDR2 (germline): LNHNV, YYDKDF (reference sequence). CDR3 length: 17 amino acids. Trimming shortened V by 1 base and J by 3 bases, and 18 bases separated the two germline ends. The CDR3 region is CATSRAGIRDGKETQYF. Here the CDR3 DNA reads TGTGCCACCAGCAGAGCGGGCATACGAGACGGAAAAGAGACCCAGTACTTC.

This chain connects TRBV10-3 to TRBJ1-6; 9 bases map to TRBD1. Trimming at V came to 6 bases and at J to 10 bases, leaving 10 bases not matched to a gene. Germline CDR1 reads ENHRY; CDR2 reads SYGVKD. The CDR3 is 15 residues long. Here the CDR3 reads CAISATGTGSSPLHF. The DNA for the CDR3 is TGTGCCATCAGCGCCACCGGGACAGGGTCCTCACCCCTCCACTTT.

This clonotype has only a few counts. As DNA, the CDR3 is TGTGCCAGCACCATAGGGGTTGTGGATGAAAAACTGTTTTTT. Translating it yields CASTIGVVDEKLFF. The chain has TRBV12-3 or TRBV12-4 and TRBJ1-4; D is perhaps TRBD1 (5 bases). The CDR3 runs to 14 residues. V lost 7 bases and J lost 6, with 15 bases in between.

Of note for this clonotype: At one boundary the junction diverges from the germline segment, which might be a read error. The chain uses TRBV7-3 and TRBJ2-1, with 10 bases that match TRBD1. CDR3 size: 15 residues. CDR1 and CDR2 (germline): SGHTA, FQGTGA. The CDR3 DNA sequence: TGTGTCAGCAGCTCTGGACAGGGGGGTTACAATGAGCAGTTCTTC. This gives the protein CVSSSGQGGYNEQFF.

This clonotype was picked up one time. This chain uses TRBV28 with TRBJ2-3, with 8 bases lining up with TRBD2. The ends lost 4 bases at V and 2 bases at J; junction bases unmatched: 8. The CDR3 has 16 residues. Per germline, CDR1 MDHEN and CDR2 SYDVKM. In DNA, the CDR3 is TGTGCCAGCAGTTCCGAGCGGGGGACCCTCACAGATACGCAGTATTTT. Its protein is CASSSERGTLTDTQYF.

This clonotype occurred a few times. The chain employs TRBV4-1 and TRBJ2-5; tentative D call: TRBD1 (6 bases). This CDR3 has 16 residues. Trimming cost V 3 bases and J 2 bases, with 16 bases left between them. The germline V gene has CDR1 MGHRA and CDR2 YSYEKL. CDR3 in amino acids: CASSHRATGAQETQYF. CDR3 DNA: TGCGCCAGCAGCCACCGTGCGACAGGAGCTCAAGAGACCCAGTACTTC.

The chain combines TRBV6-1 with TRBJ2-1; a possible D gene is TRBD2 (6 bases). Trimming removed 8 bases from V and 5 bases from J, with 16 bases in between. From germline, CDR1 is MNHNS and CDR2 SASEGT. The CDR3 is 14 amino acids. The CDR3 bases are TGTGCCAGCGGTGGGACTGTCCGTAACAATGAGCAGTTCTTC. This translates into CASGGTVRNNEQFF.

This clonotype turned up a few times. The genes are TRBV7-6 and TRBJ1-6; 10 nucleotides match TRBD1. The CDR3 is 16 residues long. Germline V CDR1 and CDR2: SGHVS, FNYEAQ. V lost 2 bases, J lost 5 bases, and 3 bases stayed unmatched. The CDR3 region has the DNA TGTGCCAGCAGCTTAAGGGACAGGGGACATAATTCACCCCTCCACTTT. This encodes CASSLRDRGHNSPLHF. The entire variable domain, with the rest obtained from reference TRBV7-6 and TRBJ1-6, is as follows: GAGVSQSPRYKVTKRGQDVALRCDPISGHVSLYWYRQALGQGPEFLTYFNYEAQQDKSGLPNDRFSAERPEGSISTLTIQRTEQRDSAMYRCASSLRDRGHNSPLHFGNGTRLTVT.

Regarding this clonotype: Here the CDR3 omits its conserved ending phenylalanine or tryptophan, so a read error is the likely source. The chain joins TRBV27 to TRBJ2-4; D unresolved. The V end lost 7 bases, the J end lost 4 bases, and 8 bases lay between the germline ends. The CDR3 runs to 12 residues. Germline V gene data show CDR1 as MNHEY and CDR2 as SMNVEV (reference sequence). CDR3: CASMDGKNIQYS. The CDR3 DNA reads as TGTGCCAGCATGGACGGGAAAAACATTCAGTACTCC.

V is TRBV10-3 and J is TRBJ1-3; 9 positions agree with TRBD1. This CDR3 region has 17 residues. The ends lost 4 bases at V and 4 bases at J; junction bases unmatched: 11. Germline-derived CDR1 and CDR2 are ENHRY and SYGVKD. The DNA of the CDR3 is TGTGCCATCAGTGGGACAGGGGACCTGGTTCGGGGAAACACCATATATTTT. Translated, it gives CAISGTGDLVRGNTIYF.

V is TRBV12-5 and J is TRBJ2-7; 7 nucleotides match TRBD1. This CDR3 has 17 residues. With V trimmed by 3 bases and J by 1 base, 12 bases remained unmatched. Germline CDR1 and CDR2: LGHNT and FRNRAP. In nucleotides, the CDR3 is TGTGCTAGTGGTTTCCTCATCCTGGACAGGTCATCCTACGAGCAGTACTTC. The encoded protein is CASGFLILDRSSYEQYF.

This clonotype has at least ten counts. V is TRBV12-3 or TRBV12-4 and J is TRBJ2-7; 9 nucleotides agree with TRBD1. This CDR3 has 12 amino acids. Trimming cost V 6 bases and J 7 bases; bases outside gene matches: 4. Here the CDR3 DNA reads TGTGCCAGCAGCTTTGGGACAGGGGAGCAGTACGTC. It yields the protein CASSFGTGEQYV.

There are a few counts of this clonotype. The chain employs TRBV19 and TRBJ1-2; possibly TRBD1 for D (5 bases). The CDR3 sequence is 12 residues long. Germline V gene sequence: CDR1 LNHDA, CDR2 SQIVND (reference sequence). The V end was cut by 5 bases, the J end by 3 bases, with 7 bases between. The CDR3 is CASSGDYYGYTF. As DNA, the CDR3 is TGTGCCAGTAGTGGGGACTACTATGGCTACACCTTC.

This clonotype has a handful of counts. The rearrangement uses TRBV6-6 and TRBJ2-2; tentative D call: TRBD2 (5 bases). Per the germline V gene, CDR1 is MNHNY and CDR2 is SVGAGI (reference sequence). V lost 2 bases and J 4 bases, leaving 11 bases between the germline ends. This CDR3 has 15 residues. DNA for the CDR3: TGTGCCAGCAGTTACGCCCTGGGAGCCACCGGGGAGCTGTTTTTT. It encodes CASSYALGATGELFF.

This clonotype was observed a few times. The genes are TRBV7-6 and TRBJ1-3; D unclear. Per germline, CDR1 SGHVS and CDR2 FNYEAQ. Trimming shortened V by 5 bases and J by 0 bases, and 8 bases separated the two germline ends. The CDR3 consists of 14 residues. This CDR3 reads CASSPSFSGNTIYF. CDR3 nucleotide sequence: TGTGCCAGCAGCCCGAGTTTCTCTGGAAACACCATATATTTT.

This clonotype was recorded many times. The chain employs TRBV6-1 and TRBJ1-1; the D is unclear. Germline V lookup: CDR1 MNHNS, CDR2 SASEGT. This CDR3 spans 14 amino acids. The germline V and J ends were trimmed by 2 bases and 2 bases, with 9 bases remaining between them. The CDR3 DNA reads as TGTGCCAGCAGTGAACGTTATGGCAACACTGAAGCTTTCTTT. Protein product: CASSERYGNTEAFF.

This clonotype was picked up many times. The chain employs TRBV12-3 or TRBV12-4 and TRBJ2-2; D not certain. V dropped 5 bases and J dropped 8 bases, with 9 bases sitting between them. CDR3 size: 12 residues. CDR3 sequence reads: CASSPSLGELFF. The CDR3 DNA reads as TGTGCCAGCAGTCCCTCCTTGGGGGAGCTGTTTTTT.